This TCR beta chain was captured by sequencing in a study of cytomegalovirus exposure and HLA in healthy donors. The CDR3 totals 13 residues. V lost 1 base and J 4 bases, leaving 5 bases between the germline ends. Germline V lookup: CDR1 SGHTA, CDR2 FQGNSA. Comment on this clone: Its specificity is not known.

Study conclusions and caveats: In a later analysis, common viral pathogens appeared linked to several of the most significant clusters. Indistinguishability led to the exclusion of some V segments, TRBV6-2 and TRBV6-3 included. An observed cluster of highly shared sequence variants was recorded as a likely sequencing artifact. Reported results showed that the classifier diagnosed cytomegalovirus status with high specificity and sensitivity.

The PCR was carried out with 60 Vbeta primers and 13 Jbeta primers. Data came from immunoSEQ multiplex PCR; TCRdb stores just in-frame clones and leaves some out. The table includes 150,000 or so clones, about 65% detected once. The V call is TRBV7-2, the J call TRBJ1-3; no definite D call. Specimen: PBMCs. The TCR comes from a man in his forties or fifties in good health and CMV-seropositive. CDR3 amino acids: CASSLGLGNTIYF. The CDR3 DNA reads TGTGCCAGCAGCTTAGGTCTAGGAAACACCATATATTTT.